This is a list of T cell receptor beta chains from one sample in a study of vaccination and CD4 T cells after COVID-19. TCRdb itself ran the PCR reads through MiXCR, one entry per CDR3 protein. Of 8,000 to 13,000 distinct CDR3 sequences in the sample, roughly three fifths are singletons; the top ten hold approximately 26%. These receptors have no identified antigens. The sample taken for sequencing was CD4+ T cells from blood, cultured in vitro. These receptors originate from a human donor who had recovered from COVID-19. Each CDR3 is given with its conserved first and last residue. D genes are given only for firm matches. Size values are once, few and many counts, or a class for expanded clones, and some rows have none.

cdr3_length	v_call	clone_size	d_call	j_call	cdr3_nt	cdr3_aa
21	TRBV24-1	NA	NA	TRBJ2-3	TGTGCCACCAGTGATTTGCCTACTTTTGAGCCATCGGATCCTAGCACAGATACGCAGTATTTT	CATSDLPTFEPSDPSTDTQYF
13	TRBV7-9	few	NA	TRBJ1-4	TGTGCCAGCAGCTTAGGCAGTAATGAAAAACTGTTTTTT	CASSLGSNEKLFF
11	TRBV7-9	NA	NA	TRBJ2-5	TGTGCTAGCAGCCCGCAAGAGACCCAGTACTTC	CASSPQETQYF
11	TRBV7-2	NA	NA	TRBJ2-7	TGTGCCAGCAGCTTGTACTACGAGCAGTACTTC	CASSLYYEQYF
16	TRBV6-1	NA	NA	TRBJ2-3	TGTGCCAGCAGCCCGGGAGTTGGGCCTAGCACAGATACGCAGTATTTT	CASSPGVGPSTDTQYF
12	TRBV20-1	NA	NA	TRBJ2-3	TGCAGTGCTAGCCAGGGCGCAGATACGCAGTATTTT	CSASQGADTQYF
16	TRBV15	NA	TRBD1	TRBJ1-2	TGTGCCACCAGCAGGGATCGGACAGGGTCTAACTATGGCTACACCTTC	CATSRDRTGSNYGYTF
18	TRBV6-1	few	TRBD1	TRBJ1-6	TGTGCCAGCAGTGTGGCGGTACAGGGGGGGACCTATAATTCACCCCTCCACTTT	CASSVAVQGGTYNSPLHF
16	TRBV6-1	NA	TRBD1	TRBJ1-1	TGTGCCAGCAGTGAAAGAAGGGGGACAGGGAGATCGGAAGCTTTCTTT	CASSERRGTGRSEAFF
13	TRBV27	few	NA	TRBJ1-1	TGTGCCAGCAGTATAACAGTGAACACTGAAGCTTTCTTT	CASSITVNTEAFF
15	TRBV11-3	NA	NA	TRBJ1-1	TGTGCCAGCAGCTCCAGAGACCCGGGGGCAACTGAAGCTTTCTTT	CASSSRDPGATEAFF
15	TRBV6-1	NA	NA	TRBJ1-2	TGTGCCAGCAGTGAAAGGGGGTACGGGCTTTATGGCTACACCTTC	CASSERGYGLYGYTF
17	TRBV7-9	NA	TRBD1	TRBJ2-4	TGTGCCAGCAGCCCACCGGCACAGGGGAGAGCCAAAAACATTCAGTACTTC	CASSPPAQGRAKNIQYF
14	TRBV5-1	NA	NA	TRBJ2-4	TGCGCCAGCAGCTTGGGGGGGGCCAAAAACATTCAGTACTTC	CASSLGGAKNIQYF
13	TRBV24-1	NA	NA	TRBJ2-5	TGTGCCACCAGTGCTGCTAACCAAGAGACCCAGTACTTC	CATSAANQETQYF
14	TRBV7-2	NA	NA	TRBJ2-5	TGTGCCAGCAGCTTAGCAACGATAGTAGAGACCCAGTACTTC	CASSLATIVETQYF
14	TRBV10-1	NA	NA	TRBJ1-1	TGCGCCAGCAGTGAGTCGTGGAGGAACACTGAAGCTTTCTTT	CASSESWRNTEAFF
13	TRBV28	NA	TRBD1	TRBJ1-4	TGTGCCAGTGAGGACAGGGATGCTGAAAAACTGTTTTTT	CASEDRDAEKLFF
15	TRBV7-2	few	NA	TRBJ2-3	TGTGCCAGCAGCTCGCTCCGGACGGGGGCAGATACGCAGTATTTT	CASSSLRTGADTQYF
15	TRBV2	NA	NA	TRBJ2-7	TGTGCCAGCAGTGACCCAGTCACTACCCCCTACGAGCAGTACTTC	CASSDPVTTPYEQYF
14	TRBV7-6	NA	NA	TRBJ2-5	TGTGCCAGCAGCACCGGACATTACCAAGAGACCCAGTACTTC	CASSTGHYQETQYF
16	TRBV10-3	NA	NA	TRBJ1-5	TGTGCCATCAGTGAAGTTAAGGGAGGAGGAAATCAGCCCCAGCATTTT	CAISEVKGGGNQPQHF
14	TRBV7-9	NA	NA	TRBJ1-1	TGTGCCAGCAGCTTAGCCAGGGTGCACACTGAAGCTTTCTTT	CASSLARVHTEAFF
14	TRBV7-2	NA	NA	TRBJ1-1	TGTGCCAGCAGCTTAGTAAGGGGGAACACTGAAGCTTTCTTT	CASSLVRGNTEAFF
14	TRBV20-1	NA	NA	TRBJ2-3	TGCAGTGCGAGAGGGAGAGGGGGCACAGATACGCAGTATTTT	CSARGRGGTDTQYF
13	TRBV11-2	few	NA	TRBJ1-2	TGTGCCAGCAGCTTCCCCGAGGGGGGTGGCTACACCTTC	CASSFPEGGGYTF
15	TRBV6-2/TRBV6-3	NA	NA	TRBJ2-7	TGTGCCAGCAGTTCACAGAACATTATTATCTACGAGCAGTACTTC	CASSSQNIIIYEQYF
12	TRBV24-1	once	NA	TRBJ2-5	TGTGCCACCAGTGATTTTGGACCGACCCAGTACTTC	CATSDFGPTQYF
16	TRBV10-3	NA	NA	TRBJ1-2	TGTGCCATCAGTGAGCCAACGGCCACCCGGGACTATGGCTACACCTTC	CAISEPTATRDYGYTF
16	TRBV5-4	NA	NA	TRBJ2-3	TGTGCCAGCAGCTTGGGTGGCGGGCAACGGACAGATACGCAGTATTTT	CASSLGGGQRTDTQYF
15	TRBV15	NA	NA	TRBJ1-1	TGTGCCACCAGCAGACTACAGGGCCCAAGGACTGAAGCTTTCTTT	CATSRLQGPRTEAFF
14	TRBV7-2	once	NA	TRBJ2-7	TGTGCCAGCAGCCCCCGCCCGGGGCCCTACGAGCAGTACTTC	CASSPRPGPYEQYF
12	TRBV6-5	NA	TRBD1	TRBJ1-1	TGTGCCAGCAGTTACCGGCAGGGGGCACCTTTCTTT	CASSYRQGAPFF
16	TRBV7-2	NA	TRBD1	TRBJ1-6	TGTGCCAGCAGCTTAGCGCCGGACAGGATTAATTCACCCCTCCACTTT	CASSLAPDRINSPLHF
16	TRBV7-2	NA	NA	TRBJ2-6	TGTGCCAGCAGCTTAGGGCCGCGAGCTGGGGCCAACGTCCTGACTTTC	CASSLGPRAGANVLTF
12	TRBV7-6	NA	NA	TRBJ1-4	TGTGCCAGCAGCCTGGATGATGAAAAACTGTTTTTT	CASSLDDEKLFF
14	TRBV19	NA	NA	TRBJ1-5	TGTGCCAGTAATAGGGGAGAGGGCAATCAGCCCCAGCATTTT	CASNRGEGNQPQHF
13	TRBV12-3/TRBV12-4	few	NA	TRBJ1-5	TGTGCCAGCAGTGTTAGCTACAATCAGCCCCAGCATTTT	CASSVSYNQPQHF
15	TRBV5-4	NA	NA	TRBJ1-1	TGTGCCAGCAGCTTGGGTCTTTTTTCTAACTCTGAAGCTTTCTTT	CASSLGLFSNSEAFF
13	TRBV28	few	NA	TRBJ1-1	TGTGCCAGCAGTTTACCATCGGGGACTGAAGCTTTCTTT	CASSLPSGTEAFF
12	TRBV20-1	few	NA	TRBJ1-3	TGCAGTGCTAGGGGGATTGGAAACACCATATATTTT	CSARGIGNTIYF
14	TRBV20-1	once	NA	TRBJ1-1	TGCAGTGCTAGAGATACAGGGAGGACCACTGAAGCTTTCTTT	CSARDTGRTTEAFF
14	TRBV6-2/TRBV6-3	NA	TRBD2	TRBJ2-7	TGTGCCAGCAGAAAACTAGCGGGGATCTACGAGCAGTACTTC	CASRKLAGIYEQYF
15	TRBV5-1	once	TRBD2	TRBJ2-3	TGCGCCAGCAGCCAGGCGGGGGACCTCACAGATACGCAGTATTTT	CASSQAGDLTDTQYF
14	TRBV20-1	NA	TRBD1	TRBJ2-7	TGCAGTGCTAGAGATGGGCAGGGGGCGGGGGAGCAGTACTTC	CSARDGQGAGEQYF
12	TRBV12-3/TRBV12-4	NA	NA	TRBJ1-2	TGTGCCAGCAGTTCCCAGGGTTACGGCTACACCTTC	CASSSQGYGYTF
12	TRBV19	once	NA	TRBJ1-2	TGTGCCAGTAGTATACAGAACTATGGCTACACCTTC	CASSIQNYGYTF
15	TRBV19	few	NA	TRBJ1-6	TGTGCCAGTAGACGTTACCGGGACAATAATTCACCCCTCCACTTT	CASRRYRDNNSPLHF
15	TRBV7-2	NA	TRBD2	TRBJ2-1	TGTGCCAGCAGTACGGGACTAGCGGAGTACAATGAGCAGTTCTTC	CASSTGLAEYNEQFF
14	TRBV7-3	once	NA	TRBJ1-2	TGTGCCAGCAGCTTAGACCGGGGCCTAGGAGGCTACACCTTC	CASSLDRGLGGYTF
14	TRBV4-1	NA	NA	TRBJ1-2	TGCGCCAGCAGCCTAGACAGTTCTAACTATGGCTACACCTTC	CASSLDSSNYGYTF